This T cell receptor (beta chain) was recovered during a study of regulatory T cells in long-lasting Graves disease. Study information: It was over 5 years of antithyroid drugs, with positive TSH receptor antibodies, that meant persistent Graves' disease. Study results and limitations: Sample size was small, which may have lowered accuracy.

CDR3 regions were amplified by Arm-PCR using iRepertoire HTBI primers to build TCR beta libraries. Using its own MiXCR run on the multiplex PCR reads, TCRdb lists one record per CDR3 protein. The profile shows 650,000 to 700,000 distinct CDR3 sequences, 30% of them singletons. Described time point: persistent/refractory GD, antithyroid drugs over 5 years with positive TRAb. With RNA extracted from PBMCs as input, the TCR library was made. As to this clonotype: Its antigen is unidentified.

The CDR3 runs to 13 residues. CDR1 is SNHLY, CDR2 FYNNEI, per germline. V lost 7 bases, J lost 0 bases, and 8 bases lay in between. The sequence was collected from a female donor with Graves disease. The rearrangement joins TRBV2 to TRBJ2-3, with D hard to call. Source: peripheral blood mononuclear cells (PBMCs), taken when the disease was refractory, from a patient treated with antithyroid drugs. CDR3 sequence: CASKSSSTDTQYF. The CDR3 coding sequence is TGTGCCAGCAAGAGCTCTAGCACAGATACGCAGTATTTT.